These T cell receptor beta chains were read from a single sample in a study of cytomegalovirus exposure and HLA in healthy donors. The assay was immunoSEQ multiplex PCR, and TCRdb's table has in-frame clones only and misses some. The sample contains 95,000 to 110,000 clones, roughly 87% of which appear only once. Sequencing was done on a sample of PBMCs. The receptors derive from a young man in good health and CMV-seropositive. Both conserved end residues are part of each CDR3. A D gene is named only where the DNA matches it firmly. Some rows have no size entry. The others give once, few or many, or a class for an expanded clone.

CDR3nt: TGTGCCAGCAGCCAACCCGGGACAGGGGGCCGCGAGCAGTACTTC
CDR3aa: CASSQPGTGGREQYF
v_gene: TRBV7-8
abundance: .
j_gene: TRBJ2-7
d_gene: TRBD1

CDR3nt: TGTGCCAGCAGCTTTAGGAAGCGGGACACAGATACGCAGTATTTT
CDR3aa: CASSFRKRDTDTQYF
v_gene: TRBV7-3
abundance: few
j_gene: TRBJ2-3
d_gene: TRBD2

CDR3nt: TGCGCCAGCAGCTTGGGCGGGGCAGGCCTGGAAAAACTGTTTTTT
CDR3aa: CASSLGGAGLEKLFF
v_gene: TRBV5-1
abundance: .
j_gene: TRBJ1-4
d_gene: .

CDR3nt: TGTGCCAGCAGCCCTGACGGGGGATACACCGGGGAGCTGTTTTTT
CDR3aa: CASSPDGGYTGELFF
v_gene: TRBV5-4
abundance: .
j_gene: TRBJ2-2
d_gene: .

CDR3nt: TGTGCCAGCAGTCCGCAGGGGGGCGGTGAAAAACTGTTTTTT
CDR3aa: CASSPQGGGEKLFF
v_gene: TRBV2
abundance: .
j_gene: TRBJ1-4
d_gene: TRBD1

CDR3nt: TGTGCCAGCAGCTTGTCCGCGAGTCAGCCCCAGCATTTT
CDR3aa: CASSLSASQPQHF
v_gene: TRBV7-8
abundance: .
j_gene: TRBJ1-5
d_gene: .

CDR3nt: TGTGCCAGCAGTGTTCGCGTCGATAAAACAGATACGCAGTATTTT
CDR3aa: CASSVRVDKTDTQYF
v_gene: TRBV6-5
abundance: few
j_gene: TRBJ2-3
d_gene: .

CDR3nt: TGTGCCAGTAGTATAGGGCGGACCGGGGAGCTGTTTTTT
CDR3aa: CASSIGRTGELFF
v_gene: TRBV19
abundance: .
j_gene: TRBJ2-2
d_gene: .

CDR3nt: TGTGCCAGCAGCTTATACGGGGGGCGTTACAATGAGCAGTTCTTC
CDR3aa: CASSLYGGRYNEQFF
v_gene: TRBV7-2
abundance: .
j_gene: TRBJ2-1
d_gene: .

CDR3nt: TGTGCCAGCAGCTTAGCCCCCGGGACTAGCTTCAATACGCAGTATTTT
CDR3aa: CASSLAPGTSFNTQYF
v_gene: TRBV7-2
abundance: .
j_gene: TRBJ2-3
d_gene: TRBD2

CDR3nt: TGCGCCAGCAGTCAATCCGAAGGGCATACAGGGTTCAATCAGCCCCAGCATTTT
CDR3aa: CASSQSEGHTGFNQPQHF
v_gene: TRBV23-1
abundance: .
j_gene: TRBJ1-5
d_gene: .

CDR3nt: TGTGCCAGCAGCTTAGACATGCAGCCTAATCAGCCCCAGCATTTT
CDR3aa: CASSLDMQPNQPQHF
v_gene: TRBV5-4
abundance: few
j_gene: TRBJ1-5
d_gene: .

CDR3nt: TGCGCCAGCAGTGAGGGAGGGAAAGATACGCAGTATTTT
CDR3aa: CASSEGGKDTQYF
v_gene: TRBV10-1
abundance: .
j_gene: TRBJ2-3
d_gene: .

CDR3nt: TGCGCCAGCAGCCAAGGAACAGGTTTTTACTCTGGAAACACCATATATTTT
CDR3aa: CASSQGTGFYSGNTIYF
v_gene: TRBV4-1
abundance: .
j_gene: TRBJ1-3
d_gene: .

CDR3nt: TGCGCCAGCAGCCAAGGACCGCCGACTGTCGACACCGGGGAGCTGTTTTTT
CDR3aa: CASSQGPPTVDTGELFF
v_gene: TRBV4-1
abundance: .
j_gene: TRBJ2-2
d_gene: .

CDR3nt: TGTGCCAGCAGCTTAGGGCAGGCTAGCGGGGGCCAAGAGACCCAGTACTTC
CDR3aa: CASSLGQASGGQETQYF
v_gene: TRBV7-6
abundance: .
j_gene: TRBJ2-5
d_gene: TRBD2

CDR3nt: TGTGCCAGCAGCACATTGCGGGACGGCCGGTCCTACGAGCAGTACTTC
CDR3aa: CASSTLRDGRSYEQYF
v_gene: TRBV11-2
abundance: few
j_gene: TRBJ2-7
d_gene: .

CDR3nt: TGTGCCAGCAGCGGAGGGTCCATTACCCAGACCCAGTACTTC
CDR3aa: CASSGGSITQTQYF
v_gene: TRBV27
abundance: .
j_gene: TRBJ2-5
d_gene: .

CDR3nt: TGTGCCACCACGCCGGGATCCGAGCAGTACTTC
CDR3aa: CATTPGSEQYF
v_gene: TRBV2
abundance: few
j_gene: TRBJ2-7
d_gene: .

CDR3nt: TGTGCCAGCAGTGTCGGGAACACTGAAGCTTTCTTT
CDR3aa: CASSVGNTEAFF
v_gene: TRBV6-4
abundance: .
j_gene: TRBJ1-1
d_gene: .

CDR3nt: TGTGCCAGCAGCTTCGAAGGGGCGTCAGATACGCAGTATTTT
CDR3aa: CASSFEGASDTQYF
v_gene: TRBV7-3
abundance: .
j_gene: TRBJ2-3
d_gene: .

CDR3nt: TGTGCCAGCACTACCGACAGGGTTGGAACTGAAGCTTTCTTT
CDR3aa: CASTTDRVGTEAFF
v_gene: TRBV2
abundance: few
j_gene: TRBJ1-1
d_gene: TRBD1

CDR3nt: TGCAGCGGCGGACAGGGTAGCGCTGAAGCTTTCTTT
CDR3aa: CSGGQGSAEAFF
v_gene: TRBV29-1
abundance: .
j_gene: TRBJ1-1
d_gene: TRBD1

CDR3nt: TGTGCCAGCACCCTAAAGGGGGACAGGGGTCGTTCACCCCTCCACTTT
CDR3aa: CASTLKGDRGRSPLHF
v_gene: TRBV5-4
abundance: .
j_gene: TRBJ1-6
d_gene: TRBD1

CDR3nt: TGTGCCAGCAGCGTAGATGGGACAGGGGTCCAGCCCCAGCATTTT
CDR3aa: CASSVDGTGVQPQHF
v_gene: TRBV9
abundance: few
j_gene: TRBJ1-5
d_gene: TRBD1

CDR3nt: TGCAGCGTAGAGGGACAGGGGGAGTCCTACGAGCAGTACTTC
CDR3aa: CSVEGQGESYEQYF
v_gene: TRBV29-1
abundance: .
j_gene: TRBJ2-7
d_gene: TRBD1

CDR3nt: TGTGCCAGCAGTGAACTAGCGGGGGTGGTAGATACGCAGTATTTT
CDR3aa: CASSELAGVVDTQYF
v_gene: TRBV2
abundance: .
j_gene: TRBJ2-3
d_gene: TRBD2

CDR3nt: TGTGCCAGCAGGGGAATACAGGGGGTAGGGAACACCATATATTTT
CDR3aa: CASRGIQGVGNTIYF
v_gene: TRBV2
abundance: .
j_gene: TRBJ1-3
d_gene: TRBD1

CDR3nt: TGTGCCATCAGTGGTAGGAACACTGAAGCTTTCTTT
CDR3aa: CAISGRNTEAFF
v_gene: TRBV10-3
abundance: .
j_gene: TRBJ1-1
d_gene: .

CDR3nt: TGTTCCAGCAGCCCCGGGGGACAGCGTAATGAAAAACTGTTTTTT
CDR3aa: CSSSPGGQRNEKLFF
v_gene: TRBV7-9
abundance: .
j_gene: TRBJ1-4
d_gene: TRBD1

CDR3nt: TGTGCCAGCACTTCGGGACAGGGGGCTGGAAACACCATATATTTT
CDR3aa: CASTSGQGAGNTIYF
v_gene: TRBV6-1
abundance: .
j_gene: TRBJ1-3
d_gene: TRBD1

CDR3nt: TGTGCCAGTAGTATAGGGGCTGGGCGCGAGCAGTACTTC
CDR3aa: CASSIGAGREQYF
v_gene: TRBV19
abundance: .
j_gene: TRBJ2-7
d_gene: .

CDR3nt: TGCGCCAGCAGCCAAGACCCTAGCGGGGGCTCCTTTTTCTCCGGGGAGCTGTTTTTT
CDR3aa: CASSQDPSGGSFFSGELFF
v_gene: TRBV4-1
abundance: .
j_gene: TRBJ2-2
d_gene: TRBD2

CDR3nt: TGTGCCAGCGCCGGACAGGCGGGGAATTCACCCCTCCACTTT
CDR3aa: CASAGQAGNSPLHF
v_gene: TRBV9
abundance: .
j_gene: TRBJ1-6
d_gene: TRBD1

CDR3nt: TGTGCCAGCAGTGCGCGGGGGGGCGTCAATGAGCAGTTCTTC
CDR3aa: CASSARGGVNEQFF
v_gene: TRBV6-1
abundance: .
j_gene: TRBJ2-1
d_gene: TRBD2

CDR3nt: TGTGCCAGCAGTCTTAGCGGGGGGGTCCAAGAGACCCAGTACTTC
CDR3aa: CASSLSGGVQETQYF
v_gene: TRBV6-5
abundance: .
j_gene: TRBJ2-5
d_gene: TRBD2

CDR3nt: TGTGCCAGTACCGACCTAGGGGGCAAAGATACGCAGTATTTT
CDR3aa: CASTDLGGKDTQYF
v_gene: TRBV19
abundance: .
j_gene: TRBJ2-3
d_gene: TRBD1

CDR3nt: TGTGCCAGCAGCTTAGACAGGGATCAGCCCCAGCATTTT
CDR3aa: CASSLDRDQPQHF
v_gene: TRBV7-2
abundance: once
j_gene: TRBJ1-5
d_gene: .

CDR3nt: TGCGCCAGCAGCCAAGAGCCCCGGGGGGGAAACACTGAAGCTTTCTTT
CDR3aa: CASSQEPRGGNTEAFF
v_gene: TRBV4-1
abundance: .
j_gene: TRBJ1-1
d_gene: .

CDR3nt: TGTGCCAGCCGGTTTCGGGACACTGAAGCTTTCTTT
CDR3aa: CASRFRDTEAFF
v_gene: TRBV2
abundance: .
j_gene: TRBJ1-1
d_gene: .

CDR3nt: TGTGCCAGCAGTCGGGACAGGGGGGAGGGGGGCTACACCTTC
CDR3aa: CASSRDRGEGGYTF
v_gene: TRBV2
abundance: .
j_gene: TRBJ1-2
d_gene: TRBD1

CDR3nt: TGCGCCAGCATGTTCCCCCGGCAGGGCTGGGAGACCCAGTACTTC
CDR3aa: CASMFPRQGWETQYF
v_gene: TRBV5-1
abundance: .
j_gene: TRBJ2-5
d_gene: .

CDR3nt: TGTGCCAGCAGCTTCAGGGGGCAGGGAGAGACCCAGTACTTC
CDR3aa: CASSFRGQGETQYF
v_gene: TRBV5-4
abundance: .
j_gene: TRBJ2-5
d_gene: TRBD1

CDR3nt: TGTGCCAGCAGCTCAAGGACAGGGGCCTCGAACACTGAAGCTTTCTTT
CDR3aa: CASSSRTGASNTEAFF
v_gene: TRBV13
abundance: few
j_gene: TRBJ1-1
d_gene: TRBD1

CDR3nt: TGTGCCAGCAGCTTACAGGGTTGGGGCTCTGGAAACACCATATATTTT
CDR3aa: CASSLQGWGSGNTIYF
v_gene: TRBV11-3
abundance: .
j_gene: TRBJ1-3
d_gene: .

CDR3nt: TGTGCCAGCAGTGAAGCGGTACAGGGGGGTGAAAAACTGTTTTTT
CDR3aa: CASSEAVQGGEKLFF
v_gene: TRBV6-1
abundance: .
j_gene: TRBJ1-4
d_gene: TRBD1

CDR3nt: TGTGCCAGCAGCCCTCGGCCCGGGACTAGCGGGGGGGCAATTACCACAGATACGCAGTATTTT
CDR3aa: CASSPRPGTSGGAITTDTQYF
v_gene: TRBV9
abundance: once
j_gene: TRBJ2-3
d_gene: TRBD2

CDR3nt: TGTGCCAGCAGCCTTGGGTCCAACCGAGGCGAGCAGTACTTC
CDR3aa: CASSLGSNRGEQYF
v_gene: TRBV7-9
abundance: .
j_gene: TRBJ2-7
d_gene: .

CDR3nt: TGTGCCAGCAGCCCCGGGGGGACAGGGAATAGCAATGAGCAGTTCTTC
CDR3aa: CASSPGGTGNSNEQFF
v_gene: TRBV7-3
abundance: .
j_gene: TRBJ2-1
d_gene: TRBD1